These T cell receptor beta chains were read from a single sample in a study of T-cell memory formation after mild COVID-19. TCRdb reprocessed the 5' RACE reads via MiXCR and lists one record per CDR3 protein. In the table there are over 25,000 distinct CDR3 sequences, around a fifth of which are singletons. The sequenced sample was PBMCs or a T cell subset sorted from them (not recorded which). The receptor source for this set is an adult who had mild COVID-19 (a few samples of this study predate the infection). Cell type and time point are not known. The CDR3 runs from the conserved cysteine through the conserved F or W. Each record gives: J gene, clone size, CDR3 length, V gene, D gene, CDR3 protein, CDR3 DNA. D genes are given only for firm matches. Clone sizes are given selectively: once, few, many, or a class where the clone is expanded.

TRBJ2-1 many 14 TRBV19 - CASTGAYPYNEQFF TGTGCCAGTACCGGGGCGTATCCTTACAATGAGCAGTTCTTC
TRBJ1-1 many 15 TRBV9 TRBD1 CASSAWDRVNTEAFF TGTGCCAGCAGCGCCTGGGACAGGGTGAACACTGAAGCTTTCTTT
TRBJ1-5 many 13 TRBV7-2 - CASSPDRNQPQHF TGTGCCAGCAGCCCAGATCGCAATCAGCCCCAGCATTTT
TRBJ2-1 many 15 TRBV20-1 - CSVPKREFAHAEQFF TGCAGTGTCCCCAAACGGGAGTTTGCGCACGCTGAGCAGTTCTTC
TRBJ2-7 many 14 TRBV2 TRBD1 CASSVGQGGREQYF TGTGCCAGCAGTGTGGGACAGGGCGGTCGGGAGCAGTACTTC
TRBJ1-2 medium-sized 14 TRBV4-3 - CASSQETANYGYTF TGCGCCAGCAGCCAAGAGACGGCGAACTATGGCTACACCTTC
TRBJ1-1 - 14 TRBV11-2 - CASRRQDMNTEAFF TGTGCCAGCAGACGACAGGATATGAACACTGAAGCTTTCTTT
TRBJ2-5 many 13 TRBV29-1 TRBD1 CSVAMGQQETQYF TGCAGCGTTGCAATGGGACAGCAAGAGACCCAGTACTTC
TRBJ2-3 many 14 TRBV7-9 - CASSLGASRGILYF TGTGCCAGCAGCCTCGGGGCCAGTAGGGGAATATTGTATTTT
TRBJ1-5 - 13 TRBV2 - CASSTTENQPQHF TGTGCCAGCAGTACGACAGAGAATCAGCCCCAGCATTTT
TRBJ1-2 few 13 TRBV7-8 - CASSPRSNRGYTF TGTGCCAGCAGCCCCCGGTCCAATCGTGGCTACACCTTC
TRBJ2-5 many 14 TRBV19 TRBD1 CASSIPGTGQTQYF TGTGCCAGTAGTATCCCCGGGACAGGGCAGACCCAGTACTTC
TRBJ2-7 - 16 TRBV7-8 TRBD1 CASSMPRDRETYEQYF TGTGCCAGCAGCATGCCCCGGGACAGGGAGACTTACGAGCAGTACTTC
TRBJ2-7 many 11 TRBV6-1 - CASSDRYEQYF TGTGCCAGCAGTGACAGATACGAGCAGTACTTC
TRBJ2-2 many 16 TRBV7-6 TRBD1 CASSGGTGGNTGELFF TGTGCCAGCAGCGGCGGGACAGGCGGGAACACCGGGGAGCTGTTTTTT
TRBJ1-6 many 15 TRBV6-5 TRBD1 CASSYSGQGLSPLHF TGTGCCAGCAGTTACTCGGGACAGGGCCTCTCACCCCTCCACTTT
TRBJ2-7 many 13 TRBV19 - CASSFGPGRAQYF TGTGCCAGTAGTTTTGGACCGGGACGGGCGCAGTACTTC
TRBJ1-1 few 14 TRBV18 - CASFLGGENTEAFF TGTGCCAGCTTCCTGGGGGGGGAGAACACTGAAGCTTTCTTT
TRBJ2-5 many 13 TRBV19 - CASSFPGQETQYF TGTGCCAGTAGTTTCCCCGGCCAAGAGACCCAGTACTTC
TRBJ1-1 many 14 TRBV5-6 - CASSLTDLNTEAFF TGTGCCAGCAGCCTGACAGACCTGAACACTGAAGCTTTCTTT
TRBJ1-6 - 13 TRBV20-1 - CSARATYNSPLHF TGCAGTGCTAGAGCTACTTATAATTCACCCCTCCACTTT
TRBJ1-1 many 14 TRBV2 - CASRPGHMNTEAFF TGTGCCAGCCGCCCGGGACACATGAACACTGAAGCTTTCTTT
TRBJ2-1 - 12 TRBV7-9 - CASSLSAEEQFF TGTGCCAGCAGCTTATCGGCGGAAGAGCAGTTCTTC
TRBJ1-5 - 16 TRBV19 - CASTAPEGSGNQPQHF TGTGCCAGTACCGCCCCGGAGGGCTCGGGCAATCAGCCCCAGCATTTT
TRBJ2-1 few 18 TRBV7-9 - CASSFGRGVGSWDNEQFF TGTGCCAGCAGCTTCGGCCGCGGGGTAGGCAGTTGGGACAATGAGCAGTTCTTC
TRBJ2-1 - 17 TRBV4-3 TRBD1 CASSQDPTGGAYNEQFF TGCGCCAGCAGCCAAGATCCGACAGGGGGCGCCTACAATGAGCAGTTCTTC
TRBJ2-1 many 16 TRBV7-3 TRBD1 CASSLTGGTGVNEQFF TGTGCCAGCAGCTTAACGGGCGGGACAGGGGTGAATGAGCAGTTCTTC
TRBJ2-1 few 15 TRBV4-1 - CASSQEIRLWGELFF TGCGCCAGCAGCCAAGAGATCCGGTTATGGGGGGAGTTGTTCTTC
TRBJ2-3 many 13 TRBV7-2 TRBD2 CASSLSGGDTQYF TGTGCCAGCAGCTTATCGGGGGGAGATACGCAGTATTTT
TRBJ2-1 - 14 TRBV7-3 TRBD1 CASSSGQGWNEQFF TGTGCCAGCAGCTCCGGACAGGGTTGGAATGAGCAGTTCTTC
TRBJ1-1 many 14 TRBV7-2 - CASSLGHPNTEAFF TGTGCCAGCAGCTTGGGACACCCGAACACTGAAGCTTTCTTT
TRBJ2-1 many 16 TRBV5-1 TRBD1 CASSLGTGLSYNEQFF TGCGCCAGCAGCTTGGGGACAGGACTTTCCTACAATGAGCAGTTCTTC
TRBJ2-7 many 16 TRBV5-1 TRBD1 CASSYSGQGAGNEQYF TGCGCCAGCAGCTACTCTGGACAGGGGGCGGGGAACGAGCAGTACTTC
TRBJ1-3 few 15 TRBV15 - CATSRATYTGNTIYF TGTGCCACCAGCCGAGCTACTTATACTGGAAACACCATATATTTT
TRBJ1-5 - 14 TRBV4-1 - CASSDQGSNQPQHF TGCGCCAGCAGTGACCAGGGGTCAAATCAGCCCCAGCATTTT
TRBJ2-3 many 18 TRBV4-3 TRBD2 CASSQGSSREGHRDTQYF TGCGCCAGCAGCCAAGGTTCTTCGCGGGAGGGCCATAGAGATACGCAGTATTTT
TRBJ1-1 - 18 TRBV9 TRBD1 CASSALLGQGARGTEAFF TGTGCCAGCAGCGCTCTTCTGGGACAGGGGGCGCGAGGCACTGAAGCTTTCTTT
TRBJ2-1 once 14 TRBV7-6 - CASSSPSGTHEQFF TGTGCCAGCAGCTCCCCCTCGGGGACCCATGAGCAGTTCTTC
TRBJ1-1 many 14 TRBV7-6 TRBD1 CASSSTGVSTEAFF TGTGCCAGCAGCTCTACAGGGGTTAGCACTGAAGCTTTCTTT
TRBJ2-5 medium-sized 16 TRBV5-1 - CASSLGSGTMRETQYF TGCGCCAGCAGCTTGGGGTCCGGGACCATGAGGGAGACCCAGTACTTC
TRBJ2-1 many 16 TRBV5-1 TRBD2 CASSFPGLAGYNEQFF TGCGCCAGCAGCTTCCCTGGACTAGCGGGTTACAATGAGCAGTTCTTC
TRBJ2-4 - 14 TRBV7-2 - CASSLAAGVDIQYF TGTGCCAGCAGCTTAGCCGCAGGGGTGGACATTCAGTACTTC